This T cell receptor beta chain was found in a study of control samples from healthy donors and cancer patients. The CDR3 has 15 amino acids. The V gene's germline CDR1 is SEHNR and CDR2 FQNEAQ (reference sequence). Deletions cut 2 bases from V and 4 bases from J, with 14 bases between. TCRdb keeps only in-frame clones here, not all; method: immunoSEQ multiplex PCR. The data show 150,000 to 200,000 clones, roughly nine tenths seen once. The chain employs TRBV7-9 and TRBJ1-2, with D perhaps TRBD1 (5 bases). The sample was blood. This sequence originates from a man aged 30 to 39 in good health. The CDR3 protein is CASSLLGGAGYGYTF. The CDR3 DNA sequence: TGTGCCAGCAGCTTACTAGGAGGGGCGGGCTATGGCTACACCTTC.